This T cell receptor (beta chain) stems from a study of T cell responses to AZD1222 COVID-19 vaccine. V lost 2 bases, J lost 4 bases, and 11 bases lay in between. CDR1 is MNHEY and CDR2 is SMNVEV in the germline V gene (reference sequence). CDR3 size: 14 residues. TCRdb keeps only in-frame clones here, not all; method: immunoSEQ multiplex PCR. The profile shows some 120,000 clones, 89% of them singletons. The study pooled second doses at about 4 or about 12 weeks. The TCR originated in an adult who received the AZD1222 COVID-19 vaccine. V usage is TRBV27 and J usage is TRBJ1-2, with D possibly being TRBD1 (5 bases). This sample comprised peripheral blood, obtained 28 days after the second AZD1222 dose. CDR3 amino acids: CASSLSGAAYGYTF. DNA for the CDR3: TGTGCCAGCAGTTTAAGTGGGGCCGCCTATGGCTACACCTTC.